A selection of T cell receptor beta chains follows, all from one sample in a study of T cell changes during pregnancy in multiple sclerosis. Clones were read by immunoSEQ multiplex PCR, and TCRdb kept only the in-frame ones, dropping some. Among about 30,000 clones, approximately 94% were seen once, and the ten largest hold roughly 5.7%. This sample comprised CD8+ T cells from peripheral blood mononuclear cells, obtained before pregnancy. The receptors stem from a female donor with multiple sclerosis, enrolled in a pregnancy study. Both conserved end residues are part of each CDR3. Each record gives: clone size, J gene, D gene, V gene, CDR3 protein, CDR3 DNA. The D gene is left open where the match is weak. Part of the rows lack a size; the others show once, few, many or a class for expanded clones.

>once|TRBJ2-3|.|TRBV19
CASSREEGTDTQYF
TGTGCCAGTAGTAGGGAGGAAGGCACAGATACGCAGTATTTT
>.|TRBJ2-1|TRBD2|TRBV27
CASSFGLAYNEQFF
TGTGCCAGCAGTTTCGGACTAGCTTACAATGAGCAGTTCTTC
>once|TRBJ1-5|TRBD1|TRBV28
CASRPGQKDQPQHF
TGTGCCAGCAGACCGGGACAGAAGGATCAGCCCCAGCATTTT
>.|TRBJ2-1|.|TRBV19
CASSIDQAYNEQFF
TGTGCCAGTAGTATAGATCAGGCCTACAATGAGCAGTTCTTC
>.|TRBJ1-2|TRBD1|TRBV7-2
CASSPSGTGNYGYTF
TGTGCCAGCAGCCCCTCCGGGACAGGAAACTATGGCTACACCTTC
>once|TRBJ2-3|.|TRBV5-4
CASRDRGGRADTQYF
TGTGCCAGCAGAGACAGGGGCGGGAGGGCAGATACGCAGTATTTT
>.|TRBJ2-3|TRBD2|TRBV27
CASSLGLAGSTQYF
TGTGCCAGCAGTTTGGGACTAGCTGGGAGTACGCAGTATTTT
>.|TRBJ1-5|.|TRBV5-5
CASSGGGDNGNQPQHF
TGTGCCAGCAGCGGGGGGGGAGATAATGGCAATCAGCCCCAGCATTTT
>.|TRBJ1-1|TRBD1|TRBV6-5
CASREDRGQTEAFF
TGTGCCAGCAGGGAAGACAGGGGGCAGACTGAAGCTTTCTTT
>.|TRBJ1-1|.|TRBV4-1
CASSQDPGRLAEAFF
TGCGCCAGCAGCCAAGATCCAGGGCGTTTGGCTGAAGCTTTCTTT
>.|TRBJ2-3|TRBD2|TRBV7-2
CASLALGSGGGTDTQYF
TGTGCCAGCCTGGCGTTGGGTAGCGGGGGGGGCACAGATACGCAGTATTTT
>.|TRBJ1-1|.|TRBV9
CASSVARRGTEAFF
TGTGCCAGCAGCGTAGCTCGGAGGGGCACTGAAGCTTTCTTT
>.|TRBJ2-1|TRBD2|TRBV4-3
CASSQGLAGGNEQFF
TGCGCCAGCAGCCAAGGACTAGCGGGGGGGAATGAGCAGTTCTTC
>.|TRBJ1-3|.|TRBV7-6
CASSDTGNTIYF
TGTGCCAGCTCAGACACCGGAAACACCATATATTTT
>.|TRBJ2-7|.|TRBV7-9
CASTPSAPYEQYF
TGTGCCAGCACCCCAAGCGCGCCCTACGAGCAGTACTTC
>.|TRBJ2-7|TRBD2|TRBV5-4
CASSPAVGLAGVGEQYF
TGTGCCAGCAGCCCCGCCGTTGGACTAGCGGGAGTAGGCGAGCAGTACTTC
>.|TRBJ2-1|.|TRBV19
CASSPSTSGYNEQFF
TGTGCCAGTAGTCCTTCAACTAGTGGGTACAATGAGCAGTTCTTC
>.|TRBJ1-1|TRBD1|TRBV7-6
CASSSPSQGGNTEAFF
TGTGCCAGCAGCTCACCCTCACAGGGGGGGAACACTGAAGCTTTCTTT
>.|TRBJ2-7|.|TRBV5-1
CASSSFNFGDEQYF
TGCGCCAGCAGCTCGTTTAACTTCGGGGACGAGCAGTACTTC
>.|TRBJ2-1|TRBD2|TRBV4-2
CASSPYPGLGVYNEQFF
TGTGCCAGCAGCCCCTACCCGGGACTAGGCGTGTACAATGAGCAGTTCTTC
>.|TRBJ1-5|.|TRBV2
CASNLYSNQPQHF
TGTGCCTCCAACCTATATAGCAATCAGCCCCAGCATTTT
>.|TRBJ1-2|.|TRBV2
CASSGITSRYGYTF
TGTGCCAGCAGTGGTATAACGAGCCGCTATGGCTACACCTTC
>.|TRBJ1-1|.|TRBV11-2
CASSLEGAAEAFF
TGTGCCAGCAGCTTAGAGGGGGCCGCTGAAGCTTTCTTT
>.|TRBJ1-2|.|TRBV6-5
CASSPRQAGTYGYTF
TGTGCCAGCAGTCCTCGCCAGGCGGGTACCTATGGCTACACCTTC